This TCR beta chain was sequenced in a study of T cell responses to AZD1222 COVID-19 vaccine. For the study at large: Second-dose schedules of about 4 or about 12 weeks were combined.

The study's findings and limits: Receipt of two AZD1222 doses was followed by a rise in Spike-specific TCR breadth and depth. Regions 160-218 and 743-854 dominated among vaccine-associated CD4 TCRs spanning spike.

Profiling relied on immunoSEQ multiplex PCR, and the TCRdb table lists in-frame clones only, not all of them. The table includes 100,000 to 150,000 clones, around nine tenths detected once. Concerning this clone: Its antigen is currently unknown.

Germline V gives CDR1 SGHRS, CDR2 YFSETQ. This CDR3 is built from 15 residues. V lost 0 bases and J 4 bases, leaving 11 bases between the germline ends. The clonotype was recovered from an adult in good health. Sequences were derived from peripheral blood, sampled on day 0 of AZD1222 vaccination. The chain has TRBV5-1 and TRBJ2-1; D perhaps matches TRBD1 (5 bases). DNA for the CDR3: TGCGCCAGCAGCTTGGAACAGGCGGTTTACAATGAGCAGTTCTTC. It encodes CASSLEQAVYNEQFF.